This T cell receptor beta chain stems from a study of response to subunit inactivated influenza vaccine. One entry per CDR3 protein results from TCRdb running MiXCR on the RT-PCR reads. The sample has under 200,000 distinct CDR3 sequences, around 12% seen once. Trimming removed 4 bases from V and 2 bases from J, with 7 bases in between. The CDR3 runs 13 residues. Germline assignment: CDR1 MDHEN and CDR2 SYDVKM. This clonotype was seen more than once but under ten times. These sequences were also reported in another study, on T cells expressing NK-cell markers. According to that study: TCR beta cDNA was made by 5'RACE template switching with UMIs. Sorted CD3+CD56-NKG2C+, CD3+CD56+NKG2C+ and CD3+CD56+NKG2C- T cells supplied the TCR beta repertoires. The share of CD8+ T cells held by dominant NKG2C+ clonotypes was about 1.0-8% in several donors. Topping the CD3+CD56-NKG2C+ fraction as well were these clonotypes, in a few donors. Nothing established the HCMV specificity of expanded NKG2C+ T cell clones.

V gene TRBV28 combines with J gene TRBJ2-3, with D perhaps TRBD1 or TRBD2 (5 bases each). The material was CD8+ T cells sorted from PBMCs, obtained less than 13 days after vaccination. This receptor was taken from a man in his fifties who received an inactivated influenza vaccine. The CDR3 here is CASSWGNTDTQYF. The CDR3 DNA reads TGTGCCAGCAGTTGGGGGAACACAGATACGCAGTATTTT.